The 25 T cell receptor beta chains below all came from one sample that was sequenced in a study of response to subunit inactivated influenza vaccine. A single record per CDR3 protein comes from TCRdb applying MiXCR to the RT-PCR reads. The data show about 180,000 distinct CDR3 sequences, roughly 10% seen once. The sample in question was CD8+ T cells sorted from PBMCs, obtained less than 25 months after vaccination. The receptors stem from a man aged 50-75 years who received an inactivated influenza vaccine.

Only a few counts were recorded for this clonotype. V usage is TRBV4-3 and J usage is TRBJ2-7, with 10 bases identical to TRBD1. This CDR3 is built from 15 residues. Losses at the gene ends were 5 bases for V and 3 bases for J; bases not matched to a gene: 7. The germline gives CDR1 LGHNA, CDR2 YSLEER. The CDR3 coding sequence is TGCGCCAGCAGCGAGGGGACAGGGGACTTCTACGAGCAGTACTTC. It specifies CASSEGTGDFYEQYF.

Ten or more counts support this clonotype. This chain uses TRBV3-1 with TRBJ2-7; D is perhaps TRBD1 or TRBD2 (5 bases each). From germline, CDR1 is LGHDT and CDR2 YNNKEL (reference sequence). Trimming took 0 bases from V and 6 from J, leaving 15 bases between them. The CDR3 consists of 15 residues. The CDR3 sequence: CASSQEGPRIAEQYF. CDR3 bases: TGTGCCAGCAGCCAAGAGGGACCCAGGATTGCCGAGCAGTACTTC.

The V and J genes are TRBV7-6 and TRBJ2-1; 13 nucleotides agree with TRBD2. The CDR3 sequence is 16 residues long. Germline lookup yields CDR1 SGHVS and CDR2 FNYEAQ. V was pared by 6 bases and J by 5 bases, with 7 bases of the junction left unmatched. As DNA, the CDR3 is TGTGCCAGCAGGCGGACTAGCGGGGGCCTTGACAATGAGCAGTTCTTC. It translates to CASRRTSGGLDNEQFF.

This clonotype was counted between two and nine times. The chain recombines TRBV4-3 with TRBJ2-1, with 11 positions matching TRBD2. Germline CDR1 and CDR2: LGHNA and YSLEER. The CDR3 is 17 amino acids. Losses at the gene ends were 0 bases for V and 3 bases for J; bases not matched to a gene: 4. CDR3: CASSQDWLAGGYNEQFF. CDR3 bases: TGCGCCAGCAGCCAAGATTGGCTAGCGGGAGGCTACAATGAGCAGTTCTTC.

There are many counts of this clonotype. One end of the junction is discordant with germline, which a read error may explain. This chain connects TRBV7-7 to TRBJ2-1; tentatively, D is TRBD1 (5 bases). This CDR3 contains 16 residues. The germline CDR1 and CDR2 sequences are SSHAT and FNYEAQ (reference sequence). The CDR3 loop reads CASSPGQGGSYNEQFF. The CDR3 DNA sequence: TGTGCTAGCAGCCCCGGGCAGGGCGGATCATACAATGAGCAGTTCTTC.

The chain recombines TRBV20-1 with TRBJ2-7; possible D gene TRBD2, 5 bases. This CDR3 contains 16 residues. Germline V lookup: CDR1 DFQATT, CDR2 SNEGSKA (reference sequence). Trimming shortened V by 3 bases and J by 2 bases, and 20 bases separated the two germline ends. DNA of the CDR3: TGCAGTGCTAGTATCCGGGCCGTAGCGAACACCTACGAGCAGTACTTC. The encoded protein is CSASIRAVANTYEQYF.

V gene TRBV7-2 combines with J gene TRBJ2-1; TRBD2 matches 15 bases. Germline CDR1 reads SGHTA; CDR2 reads FQGNSA. The CDR3 runs 17 residues. The junction had 5 bases not matched to a gene; V was cut back by 5 bases and J by 3 bases. CDR3 sequence reads: CASSDRTSGRDYNEQFF. The CDR3 bases are TGTGCCAGCAGCGACAGGACTAGCGGGAGGGACTACAATGAGCAGTTCTTC. Looking up the rest from reference TRBV7-2 and TRBJ2-1 gives the full variable domain: GAGVSQSPSNKVTEKGKDVELRCDPISGHTALYWYRQSLGQGLEFLIYFQGNSAPDKSGLPSDRFSAERTGGSVSTLTIQRTQQEDSAVYLCASSDRTSGRDYNEQFFGPGTRLTVL.

This clonotype was seen at least ten times. The rearrangement links TRBV7-6 to TRBJ2-3, with 8 bases identical to TRBD2. The length of the CDR3 is 16 residues. Germline V CDR1 and CDR2: SGHVS, FNYEAQ. Trimming removed 5 bases from V and 3 bases from J; junction bases left unmatched: 10. DNA for the CDR3: TGTGCCAGCAGCACAGCGGGACTAGTCGCGACAGATACGCAGTATTTT. It is translated as CASSTAGLVATDTQYF.

Regarding this clonotype: A junction boundary mismatches the germline segment, possibly from a read error. The V gene is TRBV20-1, the J gene TRBJ2-2; the match to TRBD2 covers 10 bases. The CDR3 runs 16 residues. Germline lookup yields CDR1 DFQATT and CDR2 SNEGSKA (reference sequence). For the CDR3, the DNA is TGCTGTGCTAGACGCGGGGAGCGGGAGGGGATCGGGGAGCTGTTTTTT. Translating gives CCARRGEREGIGELFF.

This clonotype was observed many times. The CDR3 reads CSARDLQREVYEQFF. DNA for the CDR3: TGCAGTGCTAGAGATCTTCAGCGGGAGGTCTATGAGCAGTTCTTC. The chain recombines TRBV20-1 with TRBJ2-1; 9 bases fit TRBD2. The CDR3 runs to 15 residues. Germline values: CDR1 DFQATT, CDR2 SNEGSKA (reference sequence). Trimming at V came to 0 bases and at J to 8 bases, leaving 8 bases not matched to a gene.

This clonotype was observed a few times. The J gene is TRBJ2-7, the V gene TRBV20-1, with a tentative D call TRBD2 (5 bases). The CDR3 consists of 14 residues. Trimming took 3 bases from V and 1 from J, leaving 13 bases between them. Germline V gene data show CDR1 as DFQATT and CDR2 as SNEGSKA (reference sequence). This CDR3 reads CSASVRDASYEQYF. Here the CDR3 DNA reads TGCAGTGCTAGCGTCCGGGATGCTTCCTACGAGCAGTACTTC.

V gene TRBV10-3 combines with J gene TRBJ2-1; 8 bases agree with TRBD1. This CDR3 has 12 residues. Germline assignment: CDR1 ENHRY and CDR2 SYGVKD. The V gene end was trimmed by 6 bases and the J gene end by 12 bases; junction bases not matched to a gene: 7. CDR3 coding DNA: TGTGCCATCAGGGACAGGGAGTTTTGGCAGTTCTTC. Amino acids: CAIRDREFWQFF.

This clonotype came up a few times. V usage is TRBV11-1 and J usage is TRBJ2-3, with no clear D. The germline V gene has CDR1 SGHAT and CDR2 FQDESV (reference sequence). Trimming removed 4 bases from V and 4 bases from J, with 24 bases in between. The CDR3 is 18 residues long. CDR3 residues: CASSSASLAPTYSDTQYF. The DNA for the CDR3 is TGTGCCAGCAGCTCAGCCTCCCTGGCTCCAACGTATTCAGATACGCAGTATTTT.

This clonotype came up a few times. CDR3 sequence (DNA): TGCAGTGCCAGTGGGGACGGACACTACGAGCAGTACTTC. Amino acid sequence: CSASGDGHYEQYF. The chain employs TRBV20-1 and TRBJ2-7; D assignment may be TRBD1 or TRBD2 (5 bases each). The germline V gene encodes CDR1 DFQATT and CDR2 SNEGSKA (reference sequence). Trimming left V 6 bases short and J 3 bases short, with 15 bases between. This CDR3 has 13 amino acids.

This clonotype was detected a few times. The J gene is TRBJ2-5, the V gene TRBV3-1; 9 bases fit TRBD1. This CDR3 has 18 residues. CDR1 LGHDT and CDR2 YNNKEL come from the germline V gene (reference sequence). The ends lost 1 base at V and 4 bases at J; junction bases unmatched: 13. The CDR3, as DNA: TGTGCCAGCAGCCAAGGTCCCGGGACAGGGACTTTAGGAGAGACCCAGTACTTC. Its protein is CASSQGPGTGTLGETQYF.

This clonotype was counted ten times or more. This chain uses TRBV7-8 with TRBJ2-1; weak D call: TRBD1 (6 bases). The CDR3 contains 15 residues. Germline CDR1 is SGHVS and CDR2 is FQNEAQ. V lost 1 base, J lost 8 bases, and 15 bases lay in between. The CDR3 loop reads CASSLDGGGFDEQFF. CDR3 sequence (DNA): TGTGCCAGCAGCTTAGATGGGGGCGGGTTCGATGAGCAGTTCTTC.

This clonotype was observed a handful of times. The chain couples TRBV14 to TRBJ2-7; TRBD2 matches at 7 bases. The germline V gene has CDR1 SGHDN and CDR2 FVKESK. This CDR3 spans 15 amino acids. V was pared by 4 bases and J by 3 bases, with 9 bases of the junction left unmatched. The CDR3 here is CASSPGGTTGYEQYF. The CDR3 nucleotides read TGTGCCAGCAGCCCCGGTGGGACTACGGGCTACGAGCAGTACTTC.

The J gene is TRBJ2-1, the V gene TRBV28; D possibly matches TRBD1 or TRBD2 (6 bases each). Trimming took 1 base from V and 9 from J, leaving 16 bases between them. This CDR3 is 15 amino acids long. The germline gives CDR1 MDHEN, CDR2 SYDVKM. The CDR3 protein is CASSLFGGAGSEQFF. In DNA form, the CDR3 reads TGTGCCAGCAGTTTATTTGGGGGCGCGGGAAGTGAGCAGTTCTTC.

This clonotype has a handful of counts. The J gene is TRBJ2-4, the V gene TRBV12-3 or TRBV12-4; the match to TRBD2 covers 10 bases. After removal of 4 bases from V and 6 bases from J, the junction contained 6 bases not matched to a gene. The CDR3 runs to 15 residues. CDR3 nucleotides: TGTGCCAGCAGTTACTCTAGCGGGAGTGGAAACATTCAGTACTTC. Translated, it gives CASSYSSGSGNIQYF.

The table lists this clonotype with many counts. The genes are TRBV7-8 and TRBJ2-1; TRBD2 matches 16 bases. V dropped 5 bases and J dropped 8; count of bases not matched to a gene: 3. Germline-derived CDR1 and CDR2 are SGHVS and FQNEAQ. CDR3 length: 15 residues. The CDR3 nucleotides are TGTGCCAGCAGCATTGGGACTAGCGGGGGGGATGAGCAGTTCTTC. Amino acid sequence: CASSIGTSGGDEQFF.

CDR3 loop: CASSEALYPSAGRGAEQYF. CDR3 DNA: TGTGCCAGCAGTGAAGCGCTTTATCCCTCGGCAGGGAGGGGAGCCGAGCAGTACTTC. The chain joins TRBV6-1 to TRBJ2-7; TRBD2 matches at 7 bases. The trim removed 0 bases at V and 6 bases at J, leaving 20 bases unmatched. The CDR3 is made up of 19 amino acids. Germline V gives CDR1 MNHNS, CDR2 SASEGT.

This clonotype was counted between two and nine times. The rearrangement uses TRBV29-1 and TRBJ2-7; 9 positions match TRBD2. V trimming: 7 bases; J trimming: 6 bases; junction bases outside the gene matches: 10. The CDR3 runs to 13 residues. Germline CDR1 reads SQVTM; CDR2 reads ANQGSEA. In nucleotides, the CDR3 is TGCAGCGCTACCGGGACTAGCTTGGGCGAGCAGTACTTC. This gives the protein CSATGTSLGEQYF.

This clonotype was counted ten times or more. The genes are TRBV6-1 and TRBJ1-5, with 12 bases that match TRBD1. Trimming cost V 3 bases and J 6 bases; bases outside gene matches: 3. CDR1 MNHNS and CDR2 SASEGT come from the germline V gene. This CDR3 has 15 residues. This CDR3 is CASSEGQGAGQPQHF. CDR3 DNA: TGTGCCAGCAGTGAGGGACAGGGGGCAGGTCAGCCCCAGCATTTT.

This clonotype occurred a few times. This chain connects TRBV12-3 or TRBV12-4 to TRBJ2-3; possible D gene TRBD2, 6 bases. The CDR3 is made up of 16 amino acids. Trimming took off 5 bases at V and 1 base at J, with 16 bases between the two ends. The CDR3 loop reads CASSHPRGFGTDTQYF. CDR3 nucleotides: TGTGCCAGCAGTCATCCTCGGGGGTTCGGCACAGATACGCAGTATTTT.

The table lists this clonotype with a few counts. J is TRBJ2-1 and V is TRBV11-2, with 10 nucleotides matching TRBD2. CDR1 SGHAT and CDR2 FQNNGV come from the germline V gene. Trimming at V came to 5 bases and at J to 8 bases, leaving 6 bases not matched to a gene. The CDR3 totals 14 residues. The CDR3 DNA is TGTGCCAGCAGCCTAGCGGGGGTTGCCGATGAGCAGTTCTTC. This encodes CASSLAGVADEQFF.